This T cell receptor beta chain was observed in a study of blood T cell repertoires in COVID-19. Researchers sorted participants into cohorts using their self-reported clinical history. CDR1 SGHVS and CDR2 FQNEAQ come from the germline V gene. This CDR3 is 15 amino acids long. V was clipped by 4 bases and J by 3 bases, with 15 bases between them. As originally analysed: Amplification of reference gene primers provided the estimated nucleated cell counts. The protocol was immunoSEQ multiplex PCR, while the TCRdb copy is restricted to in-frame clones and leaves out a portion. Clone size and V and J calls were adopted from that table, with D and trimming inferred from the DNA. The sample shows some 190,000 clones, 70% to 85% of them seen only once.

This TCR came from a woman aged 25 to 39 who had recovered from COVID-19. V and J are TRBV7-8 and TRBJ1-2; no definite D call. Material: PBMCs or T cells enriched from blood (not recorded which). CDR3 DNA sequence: TGTGCCAGCAGCTCGGAGGCGGGTCCCTACTATGGCTACACCTTC. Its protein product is CASSSEAGPYYGYTF.